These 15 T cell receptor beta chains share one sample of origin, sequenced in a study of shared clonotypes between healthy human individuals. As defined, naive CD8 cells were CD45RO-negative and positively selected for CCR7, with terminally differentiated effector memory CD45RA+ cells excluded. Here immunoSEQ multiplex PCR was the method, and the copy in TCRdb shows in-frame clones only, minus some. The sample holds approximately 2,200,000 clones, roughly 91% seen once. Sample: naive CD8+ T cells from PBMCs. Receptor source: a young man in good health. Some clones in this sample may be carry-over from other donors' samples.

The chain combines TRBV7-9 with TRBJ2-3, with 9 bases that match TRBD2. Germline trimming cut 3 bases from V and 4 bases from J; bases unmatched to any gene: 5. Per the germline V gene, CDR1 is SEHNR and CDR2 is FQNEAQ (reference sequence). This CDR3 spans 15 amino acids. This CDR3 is CASSLAGGEADTQYF. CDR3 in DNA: TGTGCCAGCAGCTTGGCGGGAGGGGAGGCAGATACGCAGTATTTT.

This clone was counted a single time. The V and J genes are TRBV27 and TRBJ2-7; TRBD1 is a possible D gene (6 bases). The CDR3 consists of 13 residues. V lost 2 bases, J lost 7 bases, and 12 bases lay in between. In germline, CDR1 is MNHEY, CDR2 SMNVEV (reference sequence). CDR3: CASSLGDTVEQYF. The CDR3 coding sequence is TGTGCCAGCAGTTTAGGGGACACCGTGGAGCAGTACTTC.

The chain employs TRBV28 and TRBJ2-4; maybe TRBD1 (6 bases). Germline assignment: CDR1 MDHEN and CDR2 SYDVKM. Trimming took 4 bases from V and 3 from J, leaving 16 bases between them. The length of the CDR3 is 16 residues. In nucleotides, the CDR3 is TGTGCCAGCAGTTCTCACAGGGCTGGTGACAAAAACATTCAGTACTTC. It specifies CASSSHRAGDKNIQYF.

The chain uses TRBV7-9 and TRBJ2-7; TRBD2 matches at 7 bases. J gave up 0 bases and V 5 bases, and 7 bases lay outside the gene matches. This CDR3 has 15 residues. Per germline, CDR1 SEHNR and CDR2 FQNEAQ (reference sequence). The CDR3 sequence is CASSQASGPSYEQYF. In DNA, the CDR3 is TGTGCCAGCAGCCAGGCTAGCGGCCCCTCCTACGAGCAGTACTTC.

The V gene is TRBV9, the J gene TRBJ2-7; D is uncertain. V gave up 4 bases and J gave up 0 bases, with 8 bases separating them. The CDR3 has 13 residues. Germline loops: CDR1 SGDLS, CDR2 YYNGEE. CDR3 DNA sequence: TGTGCCAGCAGCCCACACCTCTCCTACGAGCAGTACTTC. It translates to CASSPHLSYEQYF. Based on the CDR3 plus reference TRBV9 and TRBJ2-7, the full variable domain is DSGVTQTPKHLITATGQRVTLRCSPRSGDLSVYWYQQSLDQGLQFLIQYYNGEERAKGNILERFSAQQFPDLHSELNLSSLELGDSALYFCASSPHLSYEQYFGPGTRLTVT.

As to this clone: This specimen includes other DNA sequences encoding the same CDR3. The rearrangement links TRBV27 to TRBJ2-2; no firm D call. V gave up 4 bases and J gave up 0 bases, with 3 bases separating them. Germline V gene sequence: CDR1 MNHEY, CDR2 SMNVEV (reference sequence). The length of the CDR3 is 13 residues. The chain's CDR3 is CASSSANTGELFF. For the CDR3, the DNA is TGTGCCAGCAGTTCAGCGAACACCGGGGAGCTGTTTTTT.

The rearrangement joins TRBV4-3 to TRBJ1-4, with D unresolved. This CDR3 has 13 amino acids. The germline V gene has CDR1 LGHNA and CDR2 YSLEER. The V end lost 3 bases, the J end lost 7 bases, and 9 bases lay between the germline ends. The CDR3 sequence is CASSHGSSEKLFF. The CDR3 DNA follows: TGCGCCAGCAGCCACGGGAGCAGTGAAAAACTGTTTTTT.

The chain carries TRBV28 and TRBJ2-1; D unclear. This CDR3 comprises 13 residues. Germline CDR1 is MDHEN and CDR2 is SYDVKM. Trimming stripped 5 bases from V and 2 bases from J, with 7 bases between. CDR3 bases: TGTGCCAGCAGTCCCCGTACCTACAATGAGCAGTTCTTC. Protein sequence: CASSPRTYNEQFF. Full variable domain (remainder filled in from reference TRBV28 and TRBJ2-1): DVKVTQSSRYLVKRTGEKVFLECVQDMDHENMFWYRQDPGLGLRLIYFSYDVKMKEKGDIPEGYSVSREKKERFSLILESASTNQTSMYLCASSPRTYNEQFFGPGTRLTVL.

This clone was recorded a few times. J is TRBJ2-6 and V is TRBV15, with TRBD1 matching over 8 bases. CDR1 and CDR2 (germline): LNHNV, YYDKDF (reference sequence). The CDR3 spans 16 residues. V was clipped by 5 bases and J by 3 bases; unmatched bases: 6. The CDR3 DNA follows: TGTGCCACCAGCGGAGGACAGGGCTTTGGGGCCAACGTCCTGACTTTC. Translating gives CATSGGQGFGANVLTF.

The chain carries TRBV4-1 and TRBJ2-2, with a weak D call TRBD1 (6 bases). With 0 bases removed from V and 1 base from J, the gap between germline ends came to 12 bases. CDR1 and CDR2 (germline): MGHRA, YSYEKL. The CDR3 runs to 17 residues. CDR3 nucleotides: TGCGCCAGCAGCCAAGAAGGCAGGGGTGAGAACACCGGGGAGCTGTTTTTT. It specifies CASSQEGRGENTGELFF.

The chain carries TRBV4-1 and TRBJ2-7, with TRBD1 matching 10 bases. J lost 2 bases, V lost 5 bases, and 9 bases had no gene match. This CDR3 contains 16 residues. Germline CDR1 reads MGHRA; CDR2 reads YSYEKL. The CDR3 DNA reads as TGCGCCAGCAGCTATAGGGAGACAGGGGGCCCCTACGAGCAGTACTTC. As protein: CASSYRETGGPYEQYF.

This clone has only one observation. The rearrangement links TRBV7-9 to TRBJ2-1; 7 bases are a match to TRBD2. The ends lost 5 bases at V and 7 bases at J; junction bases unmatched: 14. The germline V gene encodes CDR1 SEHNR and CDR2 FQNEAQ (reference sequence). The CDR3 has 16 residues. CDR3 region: CASSPPGAGAGNEQFF. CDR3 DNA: TGTGCCAGCAGCCCCCCTGGGGCGGGAGCAGGGAATGAGCAGTTCTTC. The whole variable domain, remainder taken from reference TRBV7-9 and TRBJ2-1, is DTGVSQNPRHKITKRGQNVTFRCDPISEHNRLYWYRQTLGQGPEFLTYFQNEAQLEKSRLLSDRFSAERPKGSFSTLEIQRTEQGDSAMYLCASSPPGAGAGNEQFFGPGTRLTVL.

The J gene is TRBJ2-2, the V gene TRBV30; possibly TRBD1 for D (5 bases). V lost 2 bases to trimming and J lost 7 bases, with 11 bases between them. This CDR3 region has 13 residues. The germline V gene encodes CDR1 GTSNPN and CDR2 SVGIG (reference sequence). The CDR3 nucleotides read TGTGCCTGGAGTCACGCAGGGTTCGGGGAGCTGTTTTTT. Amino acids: CAWSHAGFGELFF. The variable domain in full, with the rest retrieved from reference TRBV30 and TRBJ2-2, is SQTIHQWPATLVQPVGSPLSLECTVEGTSNPNLYWYRQAAGRGLQLLFYSVGIGQISSEVPQNLSASRPQDRQFILSSKKLLLSDSGFYLCAWSHAGFGELFFGEGSRLTVL.

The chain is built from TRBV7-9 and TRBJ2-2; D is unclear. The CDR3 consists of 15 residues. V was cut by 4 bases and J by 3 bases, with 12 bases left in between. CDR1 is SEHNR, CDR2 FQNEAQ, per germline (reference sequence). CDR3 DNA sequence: TGTGCCAGCAGCTCCCCTATCTCAGACACCGGGGAGCTGTTTTTT. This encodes CASSSPISDTGELFF.

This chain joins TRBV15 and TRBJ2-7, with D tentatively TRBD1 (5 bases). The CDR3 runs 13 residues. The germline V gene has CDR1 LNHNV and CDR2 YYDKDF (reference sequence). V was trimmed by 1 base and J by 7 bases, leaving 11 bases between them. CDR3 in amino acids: CATSRAGQEEQYF. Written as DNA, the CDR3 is TGTGCCACCAGCAGAGCAGGGCAGGAGGAGCAGTACTTC.